This T cell receptor (beta chain) is from a study of CXCR3-negative and CXCR3-positive naive CD8 T cells. Study-level points and caveats: Relative to CXCR3-negative naive cells, CXCR3-positive naive cells had more hydrophobic TRB CDR3s. Comparably high diversity marked both naive subsets, whereas memory CD8+ cells had much lower diversity.

Per the germline V gene, CDR1 is LGHNA and CDR2 is YSLEER. The CDR3 is 18 amino acids. Each TRB cDNA library was prepared by 5' RACE (with UMI labels). TCRdb reanalyzed the 5' RACE reads, giving one entry per CDR3 protein sequence and no DNA. This specimen shows about 89,000 distinct CDR3 sequences; the ten leading clones hold less than 0.6%. About this clonotype itself: Its antigen remains unidentified.

The genes are TRBV4-3 and TRBJ2-1; TCRdb outputs TRBD2, but without DNA this stays unchecked. This clonotype was sampled from a human donor in good health. Some clones in this sample may be carry-over from other donors' samples. Sequencing used naive CXCR3+ CD8+ T cells from blood. Subset described: CD45RO-CCR7+CD27+CD95- naive CD8+ T cells expressing CXCR3 (TNR3+). The CDR3 region is CASSQDGIGLAGDHEQFF.